The T cell receptor (beta chain) under discussion was sequenced for a study of early T cells in non-severe SARS-CoV-2 infection. The wider study: Sequencing of unsorted whole blood was done on bulk RNA, leaving chains unpaired. Study conclusions and caveats: Matching with VDJdb favored anti-spike CD8 responses (missing private and CD4 specificities).

This clonotype was found many times. Antigen: not known. Unique molecular identifiers were attached to individual cDNA molecules. MiXCR was run by TCRdb on the 5' RACE reads, yielding one entry per CDR3 protein. The sample lists tens of thousands of distinct CDR3 sequences, 6.3% seen once, with approximately 6% in the top ten. Sequencing was done on a sample of whole blood. This receptor was obtained from an adult who was a healthcare worker with PCR-confirmed SARS-CoV-2 infection or an uninfected control (not recorded which).

CDR3 residues: CASTTRTESNQPQHF. The CDR3 DNA sequence: TGTGCCAGCACAACCCGGACGGAGAGCAATCAGCCCCAGCATTTT. The J gene is TRBJ1-5, the V gene TRBV12-3 or TRBV12-4; D unresolved. The CDR3 loop spans 15 amino acids. V gave up 7 bases and J gave up 1 base, with 14 bases separating them.